This record concerns one T cell receptor beta chain sequence. This clonotype was recorded at least ten times. The antigen it binds to is not known. Base quality data are lacking; no much larger clone is found one base away. Inclusive of the bounding cysteine and phenylalanine, the CDR3 is 14 residues long. The only DNA kept is the CDR3, 42 bases in frame from the first base. CDR1 and CDR2, per the germline V gene, are SGHTA and FQGNSA. V is reduced by 4 bases and J by 4 bases, leaving a spacing of 12 bases between them. This sample is drawn from a study of T cells in Graves' hyperthyroidism and ophthalmopathy (dated by TCRdb to about 2019). As for the study more broadly: Peripheral blood samples were taken at the time of initial diagnosis, prior to any treatment. TCR V-J signatures able to tell the groups apart were searched for in a discovery cohort of some 97 patients, of whom 40 to 45 had Graves' ophthalmopathy and under 65 had stable Graves' hyperthyroidism. Once sampling was done, hyperthyroidism patients were given methimazole at a starting dose of 30 mg daily, whereas ophthalmopathy patients were given high-dose intravenous methylprednisolone. The paper describes TCR Vbeta CDR3 sequencing of more than 120 peripheral blood samples, made up of approximately 40 ophthalmopathy patients, around 78 hyperthyroidism patients and 17 progressor patients. Prospective prediction of ophthalmopathy was tested in an independent validation cohort consisting of 18 to 20 hyperthyroidism patients and over 15 patients who later progressed to ophthalmopathy. For training and testing, the 100 patients in the discovery cohort were randomly divided in a 7:3 ratio. In addition, the study compared T-cell repertoires in thyroid tissue and in blood from about 6 Graves' hyperthyroidism patients. Results and caveats for the whole study, not just this receptor: Blood samples also contained most of the expanded thyroid clonotypes (frequency above 0.001), which suggests that blood repertoires may reflect thyroid immune responses. During validation, the model predicted progression to ophthalmopathy a median of about 6.3 months ahead of onset, with 70.59% sensitivity and around 73% specificity. Sample size was not statistically predetermined, and blinding of investigators to group allocation was not performed. In cross-validation, a model built on a 13 V-J signature told ophthalmopathy apart from stable hyperthyroidism with approximately 90% sensitivity and about 81% specificity, and in testing the same model reached 80%/75%.

Ophthalmopathy patients had moderately to severely active disease, Clinical Activity Score of at least 3, NOSPECS grade of at least 4, and duration under 3 months. Exclusion was applied to patients with uncontrolled infections, other autoimmune diseases, pregnancy or lactation. Diagnoses were based on clinical symptoms, serum thyroxine and TRAb, thyroid ultrasound and orbital computed tomography. PBMCs were separated from 7.5 to 10 ml of fresh peripheral blood using Ficoll-Paque density gradient centrifugation. Trizol reagent was used to extract total RNA, and RNA quality was then checked on an Agilent 2100 Bioanalyzer. TCR beta CDR3 regions were amplified from RNA transcripts. For the first round of RT-PCR on the TCR CDR3, the HTBI primer set was used together with the Qiagen OneStep RT-PCR kit. Libraries were constructed in a second round of multiplex PCR, after which size selection and purification were carried out. The libraries were sequenced on an Illumina HiSeq2000 using paired-end 100 bp reads. Regarding the original processing steps: SOAPnuke was used to process the raw data, throwing out any read that contained adapters or uncalled bases, had a mean Phred below 15, or lacked an exact constant-primer or identifier match. High-quality paired reads were merged with COPE v1.2.5, and unique nucleotide sequences were defined as clonotypes. MiTCR v1.1 was used to align the clonotypes against IMGT TRBV, TRBD and TRBJ reference segments. Only V-J combinations with frequency above 0.0001, covering roughly 99% of repertoires, were analysed. The TCS score was defined as F50 (clonal expansion) divided by E x V (chaos), with BLOSUM62-based TCRdist calculated between CDR3 peptides within each V-J. Welch's t-statistics and random forest reduced approximately 520 V-J features to 13, which were used in a naive Bayes classifier (R e1071). TCRdb handled the public reads itself, with Q25 trimming in fastp and clone calling in MiXCR, and kept productive beta chains. Every CDR3 protein is listed once, alongside the most common genes and DNA of its rows. The V and J calls were not made by the authors but by TCRdb's processing. Counted in this sample were some 570,000 distinct CDR3 sequences; 15% to 20% of them appeared once. The top ten hold roughly 15% of the sample.

Sequenced: blood. The chain couples TRBV7-2 to TRBJ2-3; the D gene is unclear. This sequence originates from a woman between 18 and 30 years old with Graves' ophthalmopathy. The CDR3 has the sequence CASSWVMTADTQYF. The nucleotide sequence is given as TGTGCCAGCAGCTGGGTTATGACTGCAGATACGCAGTATTTT.